Given below is one TCR beta chain in context. This clonotype was seen once. The antigen it binds to is not known. No base qualities exist here, and no much larger clone lies one base off it. One read amounts to weak evidence. Based on the germline V gene, the CDR1 and CDR2 sequences are KGHDR and SFDVKD. The CDR3, from cysteine to phenylalanine, totals 15 residues. Of all the DNA, just the CDR3 is kept, 45 bases in frame from base 1. V loses 6 bases, J loses 5 bases, and the germline ends lie 15 bases apart. The library was prepared using PCR. The run used an Illumina HiSeq 2500. To normalize quantification of the TCRbeta repertoire, the TCR libraries were built with molecular barcoding that relied on unique molecular identifiers. The raw public data were reprocessed by TCRdb itself: fastp quality trimming at Q25, MiXCR clonotype calling, in-frame beta chains only. Merged by CDR3 protein, the rows form single entries marked with the most common genes and DNA. Across this sample there are 200,000 to 300,000 distinct CDR3 sequences, with roughly 26% seen only once. Less than 3.5% of the sample is in the top ten clones.

The data were obtained in a study of T-cell reconstitution after alpha-beta-depleted transplantation in children (dated by TCRdb to 2016 to 2018). Regarding the study in general: Using TCR repertoire profiling, the study quantitatively followed how T-cell immune reconstitution unfolded in children after TCRalphabeta/CD19-depleted allogeneic hematopoietic cell transplantation.

The sample's treatment or condition label, in plain terms: allogeneic hematopoietic cell transplantation with graft depleted of TCRalphabeta T cells and CD19 B cells. Transplant recipients were children who received TCRalphabeta/CD19-depleted allogeneic hematopoietic cell grafts. Findings and caveats that apply to the study as a whole: About two months after transplant, the apparently early recovery of alphabetaT-cell counts reportedly depended on just several hundred clones that had expanded rapidly and came from non-depleted graft cells. Over the following months the frequencies of hyperexpanded clones went down, and after one year T-cell counts and TCRbeta diversity were mostly credited to newly produced T cells. In some patients, the high TCRbeta diversity seen at day 60 was put down to recipient T cells and intrathymic progenitors that had survived conditioning.

This chain joins TRBV24-1 to TRBJ2-2; TRBD1 is possibly the D segment (6 matching bases). This TCR was sampled from a girl between 2 and 10 years old with Fanconi anemia, due to receive a stem cell transplant. Source: PBMCs, taken before TCRalphabeta/CD19-depleted stem cell transplant. CDR3 sequence: CATSLTGRRTGELFF. DNA sequence: TGTGCCACCAGTCTGACAGGTCGAAGAACCGGGGAGCTGTTTTTT.